This TCR beta chain is from a study of T cell repertoires in cytomegalovirus infection. Study summary: The public TCR beta signatures pointed to both CMV infection and matching HLA type. General study results and limits: The study found HLA-C-restricted CMV-specific TCR beta clonotypes dominating the ex vivo response.

This clonotype occurred a few times. Its antigen is currently unknown. Germline loops: CDR1 SEHNR, CDR2 FQNEAQ (reference sequence). J lost 8 bases, V lost 5 bases, and 7 bases had no gene match. This CDR3 region has 15 residues. One entry per CDR3 protein, called by TCRdb with MiXCR from the reads. Among roughly 150,000 distinct CDR3 sequences, roughly a quarter were seen once, and the ten largest hold approximately 11%. This sequence originates from a human donor in good health (CMV status not recorded). Some clones in this sample may be carry-over from other donors' samples. The gene calls are TRBV7-9 and TRBJ1-6; TRBD1 matches 9 bases. The source material was PBMCs. CDR3 in amino acids: CASSKGQGTDSPLHF. CDR3 nucleotide sequence: TGTGCCAGCAGCAAAGGACAGGGGACGGATTCACCCCTCCACTTT.